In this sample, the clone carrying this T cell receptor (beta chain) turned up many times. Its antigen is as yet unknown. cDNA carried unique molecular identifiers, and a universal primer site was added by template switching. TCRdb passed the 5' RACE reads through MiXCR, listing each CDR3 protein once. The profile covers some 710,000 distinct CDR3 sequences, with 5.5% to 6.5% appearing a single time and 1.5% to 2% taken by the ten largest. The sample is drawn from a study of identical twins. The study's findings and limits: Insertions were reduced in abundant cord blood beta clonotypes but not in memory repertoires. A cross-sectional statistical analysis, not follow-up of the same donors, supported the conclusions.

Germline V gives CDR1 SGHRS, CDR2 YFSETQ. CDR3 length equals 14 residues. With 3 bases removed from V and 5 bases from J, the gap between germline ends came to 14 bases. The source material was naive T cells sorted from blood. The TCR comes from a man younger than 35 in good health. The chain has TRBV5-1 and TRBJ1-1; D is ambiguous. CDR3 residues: CASSSTLLGTEAFF. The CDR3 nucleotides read TGCGCCAGCAGCTCCACTCTACTCGGGACTGAAGCTTTCTTT.